Sequencing of this T cell receptor (beta chain) was carried out in a study of blood T cell repertoires in COVID-19. Study-wide context: Acute and convalescent COVID-19 samples came from the United States, Italy and Spain. In each case, the material was cDNA or gDNA derived from T cells, B-cell-depleted T cells, or PBMCs.

Methods used by the authors: Estimation of nucleated cell counts was performed using reference gene primer amplification. Measured with immunoSEQ multiplex PCR; TCRdb has only the in-frame clones, and not every one. V and J calls and clone size are copied from that table; D and trimming were computed from the DNA. The sample comprises approximately 200,000 clones, about 84% of which are singletons, and 15% to 20% rests with the top ten. Seattle patients were enrolled during active infection and followed longitudinally. This TCR derives from a person aged 70 to 85 with COVID-19, enrolled during active disease. Sequencing was carried out using peripheral blood.

The CDR3 DNA reads as TGTGCCAGCAGCTCCGGTCGGGCCAAAAACATTCAGTACTTC. It translates to CASSSGRAKNIQYF. The V and J genes are TRBV28 and TRBJ2-4; D is uncertain. This CDR3 spans 14 amino acids. The V end lost 6 bases, the J end lost 1 base, and 10 bases lay between the germline ends. CDR1 and CDR2 (germline): MDHEN, SYDVKM.